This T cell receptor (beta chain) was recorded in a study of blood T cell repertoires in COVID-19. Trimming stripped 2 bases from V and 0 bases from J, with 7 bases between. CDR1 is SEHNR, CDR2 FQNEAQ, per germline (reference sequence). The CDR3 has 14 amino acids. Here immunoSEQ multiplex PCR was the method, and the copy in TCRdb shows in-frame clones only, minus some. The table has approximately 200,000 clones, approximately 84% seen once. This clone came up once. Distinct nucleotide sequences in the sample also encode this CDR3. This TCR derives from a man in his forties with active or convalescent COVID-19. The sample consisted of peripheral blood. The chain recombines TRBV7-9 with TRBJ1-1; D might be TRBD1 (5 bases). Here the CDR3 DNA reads TGTGCCAGCAGCTTAACAGGATTGAACACTGAAGCTTTCTTT. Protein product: CASSLTGLNTEAFF.